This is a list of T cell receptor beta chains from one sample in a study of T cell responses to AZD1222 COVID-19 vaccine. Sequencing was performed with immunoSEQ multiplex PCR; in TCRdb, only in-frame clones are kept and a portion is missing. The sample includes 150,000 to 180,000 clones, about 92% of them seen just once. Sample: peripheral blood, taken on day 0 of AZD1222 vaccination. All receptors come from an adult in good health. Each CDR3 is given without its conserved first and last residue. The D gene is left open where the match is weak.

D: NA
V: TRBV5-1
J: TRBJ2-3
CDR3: ASSRDITDTQY

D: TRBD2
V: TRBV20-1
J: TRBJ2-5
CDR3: SASIGAGARETQY

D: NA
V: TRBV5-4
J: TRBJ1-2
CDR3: ASSPGRGDSVYGYT

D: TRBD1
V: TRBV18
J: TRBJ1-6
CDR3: ASSYGTGGSNSPLH

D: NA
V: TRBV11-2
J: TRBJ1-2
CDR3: ASSLSALGSGYT

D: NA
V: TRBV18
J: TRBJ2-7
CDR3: ASSPRGTAYEQY

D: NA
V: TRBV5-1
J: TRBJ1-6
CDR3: ASSRAGGNNSPLH

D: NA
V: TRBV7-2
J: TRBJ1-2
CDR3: ASSTFDRSYGYT

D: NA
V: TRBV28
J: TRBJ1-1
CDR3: ASNPPGAYTEAF

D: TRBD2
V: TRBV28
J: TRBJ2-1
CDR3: ASRRRALAESSYNEQF

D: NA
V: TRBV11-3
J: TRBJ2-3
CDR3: ASSSIGLRTSTDTQY

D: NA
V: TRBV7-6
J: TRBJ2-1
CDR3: ASSLKEPNSYNEQF

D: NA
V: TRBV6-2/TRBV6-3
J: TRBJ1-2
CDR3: ASSLSGTVYGYT

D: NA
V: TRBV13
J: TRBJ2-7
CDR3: ASSLRLELTYEQY

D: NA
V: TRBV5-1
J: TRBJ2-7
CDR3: ASSLDGAPSYEQY

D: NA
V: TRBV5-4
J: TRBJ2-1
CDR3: ASSAAGRGHNEQF

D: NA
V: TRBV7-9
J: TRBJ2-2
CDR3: ASTLGKAGELF

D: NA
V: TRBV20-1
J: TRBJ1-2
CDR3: SLSYGYT

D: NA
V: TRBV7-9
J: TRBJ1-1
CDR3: ASTTGGTSTEAF

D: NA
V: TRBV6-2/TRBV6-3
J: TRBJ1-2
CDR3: ASSLDSRPNYGYT

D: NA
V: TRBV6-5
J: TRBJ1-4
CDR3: ASSSGRRTNEKLF

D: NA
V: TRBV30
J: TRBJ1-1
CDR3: AWSVLGTEAF

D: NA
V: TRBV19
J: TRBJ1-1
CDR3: ASRPYLSNTEAF

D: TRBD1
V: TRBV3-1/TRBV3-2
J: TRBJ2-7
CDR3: ASSKLQGAFSYEQY

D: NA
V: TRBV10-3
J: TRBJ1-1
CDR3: AITRDRNTEAF

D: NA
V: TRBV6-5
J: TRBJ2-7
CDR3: ASSYSRQAPYEQY

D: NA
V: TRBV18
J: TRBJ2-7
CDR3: ASSPKSTRSYEQY

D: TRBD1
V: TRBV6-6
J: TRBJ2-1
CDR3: ASSYFGQGGHNEQF